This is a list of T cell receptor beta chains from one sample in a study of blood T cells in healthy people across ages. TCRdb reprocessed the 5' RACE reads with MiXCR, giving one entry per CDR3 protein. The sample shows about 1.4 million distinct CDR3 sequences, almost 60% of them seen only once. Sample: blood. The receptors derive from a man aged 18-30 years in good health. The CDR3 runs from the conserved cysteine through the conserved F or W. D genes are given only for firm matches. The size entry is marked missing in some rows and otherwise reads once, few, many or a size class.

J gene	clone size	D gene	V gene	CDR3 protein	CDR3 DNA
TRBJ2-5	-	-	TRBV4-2	CASSQSGFEETQYF	TGTGCCAGCAGCCAATCAGGGTTCGAAGAGACCCAGTACTTC
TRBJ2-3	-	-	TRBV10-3	CATESDQSTDTQYF	TGTGCCACGGAGTCGGACCAATCCACAGATACGCAGTATTTT
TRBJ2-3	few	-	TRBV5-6	CASSSPAATQYF	TGTGCCAGCAGCTCTCCCGCGGCTACGCAGTATTTT
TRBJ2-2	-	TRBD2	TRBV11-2	CASSFRWAASGFFSANTGELFF	TGTGCCAGCAGCTTTCGGTGGGCAGCTAGCGGGTTTTTTTCCGCGAACACCGGGGAGCTGTTTTTT
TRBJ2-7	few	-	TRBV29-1	CSVARLDSVYEQYF	TGCAGCGTTGCTCGGCTTGATAGCGTCTACGAGCAGTACTTC
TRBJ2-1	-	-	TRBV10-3	CAISEGEGRNEQFF	TGTGCCATCAGTGAGGGAGAAGGCCGCAATGAGCAGTTCTTC
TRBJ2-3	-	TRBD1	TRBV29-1	CSAGQGVNTDTQYF	TGCAGCGCGGGACAGGGGGTAAACACAGATACGCAGTATTTT
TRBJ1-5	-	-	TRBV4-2	CASSQDLGPGRSQPQHF	TGTGCCAGCAGCCAAGATTTAGGCCCGGGGAGGAGTCAGCCCCAGCATTTT
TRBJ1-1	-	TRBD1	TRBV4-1	CASSLAGTGYEAFF	TGCGCCAGCAGCCTCGCCGGGACAGGGTATGAAGCTTTCTTT
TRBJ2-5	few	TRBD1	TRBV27	CASSLYMGDSQETQYF	TGTGCCAGCAGTTTATATATGGGGGACAGCCAAGAGACCCAGTACTTC
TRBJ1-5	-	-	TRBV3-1	CASSQGLGQPQHF	TGTGCCAGCAGCCAAGGTCTAGGTCAGCCCCAGCATTTT
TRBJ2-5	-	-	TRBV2	CASRKGRGYETQYF	TGTGCCAGCAGAAAAGGGCGGGGATACGAGACCCAGTACTTC
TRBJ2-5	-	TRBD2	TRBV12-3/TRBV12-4	CASTPGGNGETQYF	TGTGCCAGCACCCCCGGGGGGAACGGAGAGACCCAGTACTTC
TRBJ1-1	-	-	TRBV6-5	CASNQKGGHRGTEAFF	TGTGCCAGCAATCAAAAAGGGGGGCATCGGGGCACTGAAGCTTTCTTT
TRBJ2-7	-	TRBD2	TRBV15	CATSSRTSGSYEQYF	TGTGCCACCAGCAGTCGTACTAGCGGGAGTTACGAGCAGTACTTC
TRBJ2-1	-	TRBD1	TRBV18	CASSPLKDRAEQFF	TGTGCCAGCTCACCCCTAAAGGACAGGGCCGAGCAGTTCTTC
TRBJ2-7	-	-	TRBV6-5	CASSYSNNAPSYEQYF	TGTGCCAGCAGTTACTCGAACAACGCCCCCTCCTACGAGCAGTACTTC
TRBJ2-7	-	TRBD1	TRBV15	CATSRDVGQGFHEQYF	TGTGCCACCAGCAGAGATGTAGGACAGGGATTCCACGAGCAGTACTTC
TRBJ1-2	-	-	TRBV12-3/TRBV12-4	CASSQAAYGYTF	TGTGCCAGCAGTCAGGCAGCCTATGGCTACACCTTC
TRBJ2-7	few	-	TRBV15	CATSRDGTLFYEQYF	TGTGCCACCAGCAGAGATGGGACTTTGTTCTACGAGCAGTACTTC
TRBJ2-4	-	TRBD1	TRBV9	CASSEDRDINIQYF	TGTGCCAGCAGCGAGGACAGGGATATAAACATTCAGTACTTC
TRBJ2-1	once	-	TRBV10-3	CAISDLSKEFF	TGTGCCATCAGTGACCTCAGCAAGGAGTTCTTC
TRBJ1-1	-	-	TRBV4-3	CASSQDWGRAGKTEAFF	TGCGCCAGCAGCCAAGATTGGGGGAGGGCAGGGAAGACTGAAGCTTTCTTT
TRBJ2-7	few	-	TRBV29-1	CSVTRAEASLDEQYF	TGCAGCGTCACCCGGGCGGAGGCAAGTCTGGACGAGCAGTACTTC